This T cell receptor (beta chain) was identified in a study of PD-1 blockade in classical Hodgkin lymphoma. Profiling relied on immunoSEQ multiplex PCR, and the TCRdb table lists in-frame clones only, not all of them. The repertoire has over 90,000 clones, approximately 89% of them found once; the top ten carry about 10%. Germline values: CDR1 LGHNA, CDR2 YNFKEQ. V lost 0 bases to trimming and J lost 5 bases, with 10 bases between them. CDR3 length: 14 residues. Every patient relapsed after autologous stem cell transplantation, and brentuximab vedotin exposure varied. The V gene is TRBV4-2, the J gene TRBJ2-5; D uncertain. This material consisted of peripheral blood mononuclear cells (PBMCs), taken before the second cycle of nivolumab. This TCR came from a human donor with classical Hodgkin lymphoma. This CDR3 reads CASSQDWARETQYF. DNA for the CDR3: TGTGCCAGCAGCCAAGATTGGGCGCGGGAGACCCAGTACTTC.